Listed below are T cell receptor beta chains from one sample, sequenced in a study of blood T cell repertoires in COVID-19. Some clones are missing from TCRdb's copy, which holds only in-frame ones; the method was immunoSEQ multiplex PCR. The sample carries roughly 380,000 clones, approximately 90% recorded once. The specimen was peripheral blood. The source is a middle-aged woman with COVID-19, enrolled during active disease. Both conserved end residues are part of each CDR3. Each record gives: V gene, J gene, D gene, clone size, CDR3 protein, CDR3 DNA. A D gene is named only where the DNA matches it firmly. Expanded clones get a size class; other rows say once, few or many, or leave the size out.

v_gene: TRBV7-6
j_gene: TRBJ2-1
d_gene: TRBD1
abundance: -
CDR3aa: CASSFEGDRDGEQFF
CDR3nt: TGTGCCAGCAGCTTTGAGGGGGACAGGGATGGTGAGCAGTTCTTC

v_gene: TRBV11-2
j_gene: TRBJ2-7
d_gene: TRBD2
abundance: -
CDR3aa: CASSLVRAGGPGREQYF
CDR3nt: TGTGCCAGCAGCTTAGTCCGAGCGGGAGGGCCGGGGCGCGAGCAGTACTTC

v_gene: TRBV20-1
j_gene: TRBJ1-1
d_gene: -
abundance: -
CDR3aa: CSARVRTEAFF
CDR3nt: TGCAGTGCTAGAGTTCGGACTGAAGCTTTCTTT

v_gene: TRBV28
j_gene: TRBJ1-1
d_gene: -
abundance: -
CDR3aa: CASSLQGGRTEAFF
CDR3nt: TGTGCCAGCAGTTTACAGGGCGGCCGAACTGAAGCTTTCTTT

v_gene: TRBV28
j_gene: TRBJ1-2
d_gene: TRBD1
abundance: -
CDR3aa: CASSFLLLDPGQGLRNYGYTF
CDR3nt: TGTGCCAGCAGTTTTCTGCTCCTAGATCCGGGACAGGGGCTAAGGAACTATGGCTACACCTTC

v_gene: TRBV13
j_gene: TRBJ2-1
d_gene: -
abundance: once
CDR3aa: CASSVGERSFYNEQFF
CDR3nt: TGTGCCAGCAGCGTAGGGGAGAGGAGTTTCTACAATGAGCAGTTCTTC

v_gene: TRBV28
j_gene: TRBJ1-2
d_gene: -
abundance: -
CDR3aa: CASSLGLYYGYTF
CDR3nt: TGTGCCAGCAGTTTAGGCCTTTACTATGGCTACACCTTC

v_gene: TRBV5-1
j_gene: TRBJ2-2
d_gene: TRBD2
abundance: -
CDR3aa: CASKAGELTGELFF
CDR3nt: TGCGCCAGCAAAGCGGGAGAATTGACCGGGGAGCTGTTTTTT

v_gene: TRBV6-6
j_gene: TRBJ1-1
d_gene: -
abundance: -
CDR3aa: CASSYIGTSNTEAFF
CDR3nt: TGTGCCAGCAGTTATATCGGGACTTCGAACACTGAAGCTTTCTTT

v_gene: TRBV5-1
j_gene: TRBJ2-3
d_gene: -
abundance: -
CDR3aa: CASSLGITGEADTQYF
CDR3nt: TGCGCCAGCAGCTTGGGAATTACCGGGGAGGCAGATACGCAGTATTTT

v_gene: TRBV19
j_gene: TRBJ1-1
d_gene: -
abundance: -
CDR3aa: CASSYDRQNTEAFF
CDR3nt: TGTGCCAGTAGCTACGACAGACAGAACACTGAAGCTTTCTTT

v_gene: TRBV9
j_gene: TRBJ1-5
d_gene: -
abundance: -
CDR3aa: CASSVVPERPQHF
CDR3nt: TGTGCCAGCAGCGTAGTTCCGGAGCGGCCCCAGCATTTT

v_gene: TRBV19
j_gene: TRBJ1-2
d_gene: TRBD1
abundance: once
CDR3aa: CASSLLGQDIYGYTF
CDR3nt: TGTGCCAGTAGTTTGTTGGGACAGGATATATATGGCTACACCTTC

v_gene: TRBV25-1
j_gene: TRBJ1-4
d_gene: -
abundance: once
CDR3aa: CATRGSPATNEKLFF
CDR3nt: TGTGCGACCCGGGGGAGCCCTGCAACTAATGAAAAACTGTTTTTT

v_gene: TRBV11-2
j_gene: TRBJ1-3
d_gene: -
abundance: -
CDR3aa: CASSLGGVNTIYF
CDR3nt: TGTGCCAGCAGCTTAGGGGGGGTAAACACCATATATTTT

v_gene: TRBV3-1/TRBV3-2
j_gene: TRBJ1-5
d_gene: TRBD1
abundance: -
CDR3aa: CASSRGQGGIQPQHF
CDR3nt: TGTGCCAGCAGCCGAGGACAGGGAGGGATTCAGCCCCAGCATTTT

v_gene: TRBV5-6
j_gene: TRBJ2-3
d_gene: -
abundance: few
CDR3aa: CASSLGLEGDTQYF
CDR3nt: TGTGCCAGCAGCTTGGGACTAGAGGGAGATACGCAGTATTTT

v_gene: TRBV2
j_gene: TRBJ1-2
d_gene: TRBD1
abundance: -
CDR3aa: CASTRDRAENYGYTF
CDR3nt: TGTGCCAGCACCCGGGACAGGGCGGAGAACTATGGCTACACCTTC

v_gene: TRBV15
j_gene: TRBJ2-1
d_gene: TRBD1
abundance: -
CDR3aa: CATSRGQGAGSEQFF
CDR3nt: TGTGCCACCAGCAGAGGTCAGGGGGCCGGGAGTGAGCAGTTCTTC

v_gene: TRBV28
j_gene: TRBJ2-1
d_gene: -
abundance: -
CDR3aa: CASSRLRGNNEQFF
CDR3nt: TGTGCCAGCAGCCGACTCCGAGGGAACAATGAGCAGTTCTTC

v_gene: TRBV7-2
j_gene: TRBJ1-2
d_gene: TRBD1
abundance: -
CDR3aa: CASSLKGTRGQVYGYTF
CDR3nt: TGTGCCAGCAGCTTGAAAGGTACCAGGGGGCAGGTCTATGGCTACACCTTC

v_gene: TRBV14
j_gene: TRBJ2-7
d_gene: -
abundance: -
CDR3aa: CASSQGVRGYEQYF
CDR3nt: TGTGCCAGCAGCCAAGGGGTCAGGGGCTACGAGCAGTACTTC

v_gene: TRBV5-1
j_gene: TRBJ1-1
d_gene: TRBD1
abundance: -
CDR3aa: CASSLGTGMNTEAFF
CDR3nt: TGCGCCAGCAGCTTGGGGACAGGCATGAACACTGAAGCTTTCTTT

v_gene: TRBV30
j_gene: TRBJ1-5
d_gene: TRBD1
abundance: -
CDR3aa: CAWGETGAYSNQPQHF
CDR3nt: TGTGCCTGGGGGGAAACAGGGGCATATAGCAATCAGCCCCAGCATTTT

v_gene: TRBV19
j_gene: TRBJ1-2
d_gene: -
abundance: few
CDR3aa: CASTPTSRGRGYGYTF
CDR3nt: TGTGCCAGTACCCCTACCTCCAGGGGCCGGGGCTATGGCTACACCTTC

v_gene: TRBV28
j_gene: TRBJ1-2
d_gene: TRBD1
abundance: few
CDR3aa: CASSRPGTGVNYGYTF
CDR3nt: TGTGCCAGCAGCCGGCCCGGGACAGGGGTCAACTATGGCTACACCTTC

v_gene: TRBV5-1
j_gene: TRBJ1-1
d_gene: -
abundance: -
CDR3aa: CASSLEMTGNTEAFF
CDR3nt: TGCGCCAGCAGCTTGGAGATGACAGGGAACACTGAAGCTTTCTTT

v_gene: TRBV6-2/TRBV6-3
j_gene: TRBJ1-2
d_gene: -
abundance: -
CDR3aa: CASSWREFIEINYGYTF
CDR3nt: TGTGCCAGCAGTTGGAGGGAATTCATCGAGATTAACTATGGCTACACCTTC

v_gene: TRBV27
j_gene: TRBJ2-7
d_gene: -
abundance: -
CDR3aa: CASSLVVSGLEQYF
CDR3nt: TGTGCCAGCAGTTTAGTGGTTTCAGGGCTCGAGCAGTACTTC

v_gene: TRBV6-5
j_gene: TRBJ2-7
d_gene: TRBD1
abundance: -
CDR3aa: CASSYSTGWGNEQYF
CDR3nt: TGTGCCAGCAGTTACTCGACAGGGTGGGGGAACGAGCAGTACTTC

v_gene: TRBV7-2
j_gene: TRBJ1-2
d_gene: TRBD1
abundance: -
CDR3aa: CASSLNRGVGYGYTF
CDR3nt: TGTGCCAGCAGCTTAAACAGGGGAGTCGGGTATGGCTACACCTTC

v_gene: TRBV6-1
j_gene: TRBJ2-2
d_gene: TRBD2
abundance: -
CDR3aa: CASSEGVLAAAGELFF
CDR3nt: TGTGCCAGCAGTGAAGGGGTACTAGCGGCCGCCGGGGAGCTGTTTTTT

v_gene: TRBV15
j_gene: TRBJ1-2
d_gene: -
abundance: -
CDR3aa: CATSRVNTGYTF
CDR3nt: TGTGCCACCAGCAGAGTCAACACAGGCTACACCTTC

v_gene: TRBV9
j_gene: TRBJ1-1
d_gene: -
abundance: -
CDR3aa: CASSLTGIMNTEAFF
CDR3nt: TGTGCCAGCAGCTTAACAGGGATCATGAACACTGAAGCTTTCTTT

v_gene: TRBV3-1/TRBV3-2
j_gene: TRBJ2-5
d_gene: TRBD1
abundance: -
CDR3aa: CASSQRTGRQETQYF
CDR3nt: TGTGCCAGCAGCCAAAGGACAGGGAGGCAAGAGACCCAGTACTTC

v_gene: TRBV27
j_gene: TRBJ1-1
d_gene: -
abundance: -
CDR3aa: CASSAGDRGTEAFF
CDR3nt: TGTGCCAGCAGTGCGGGGGACCGAGGCACTGAAGCTTTCTTT

v_gene: TRBV7-2
j_gene: TRBJ2-1
d_gene: TRBD1
abundance: -
CDR3aa: CASNRGVAYNEQFF
CDR3nt: TGTGCCAGTAACAGGGGGGTCGCCTACAATGAGCAGTTCTTC

v_gene: TRBV27
j_gene: TRBJ2-2
d_gene: -
abundance: -
CDR3aa: CASSFQGTTGELFF
CDR3nt: TGTGCCAGCAGTTTCCAGGGCACCACCGGGGAGCTGTTTTTT

v_gene: TRBV13
j_gene: TRBJ1-2
d_gene: -
abundance: few
CDR3aa: CASSPEGGSYGYTF
CDR3nt: TGTGCCAGCAGCCCCGAGGGAGGGTCCTATGGCTACACCTTC

v_gene: TRBV29-1
j_gene: TRBJ2-3
d_gene: -
abundance: -
CDR3aa: CSVYAGVTDTQYF
CDR3nt: TGCAGCGTTTACGCAGGGGTAACAGATACGCAGTATTTT